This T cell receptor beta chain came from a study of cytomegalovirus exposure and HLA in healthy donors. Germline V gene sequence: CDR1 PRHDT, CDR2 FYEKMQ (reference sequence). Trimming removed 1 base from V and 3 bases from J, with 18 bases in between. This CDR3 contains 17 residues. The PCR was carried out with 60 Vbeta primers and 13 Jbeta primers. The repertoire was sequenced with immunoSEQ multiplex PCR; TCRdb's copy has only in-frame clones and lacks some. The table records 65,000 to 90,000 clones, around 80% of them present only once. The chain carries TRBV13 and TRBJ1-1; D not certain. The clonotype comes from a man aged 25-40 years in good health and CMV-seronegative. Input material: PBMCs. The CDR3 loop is CASSLVGGEGGYTEAFF. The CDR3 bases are TGTGCCAGCAGCTTAGTGGGTGGGGAGGGTGGGTACACTGAAGCTTTCTTT. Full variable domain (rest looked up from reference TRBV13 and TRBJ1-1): AAGVIQSPRHLIKEKRETATLKCYPIPRHDTVYWYQQGPGQDPQFLISFYEKMQSDKGSIPDRFSAQQFSDYHSELNMSSLELGDSALYFCASSLVGGEGGYTEAFFGQGTRLTVV.